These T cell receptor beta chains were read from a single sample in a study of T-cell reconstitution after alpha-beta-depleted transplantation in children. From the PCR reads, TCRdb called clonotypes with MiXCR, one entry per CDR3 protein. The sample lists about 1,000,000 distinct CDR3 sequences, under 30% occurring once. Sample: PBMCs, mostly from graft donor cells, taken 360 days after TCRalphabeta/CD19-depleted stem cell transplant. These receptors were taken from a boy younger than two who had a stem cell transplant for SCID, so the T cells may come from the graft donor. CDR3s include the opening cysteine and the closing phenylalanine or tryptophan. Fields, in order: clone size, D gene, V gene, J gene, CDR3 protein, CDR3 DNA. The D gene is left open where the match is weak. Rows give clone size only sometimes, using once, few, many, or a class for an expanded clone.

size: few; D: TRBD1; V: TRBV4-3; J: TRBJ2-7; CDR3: CASSQADRGLYEQYF; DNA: TGCGCCAGCAGCCAGGCCGACAGGGGGCTCTACGAGCAGTACTTC
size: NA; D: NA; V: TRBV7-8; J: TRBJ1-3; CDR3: CASRGGSPSGNTIYF; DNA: TGTGCCAGCAGGGGAGGTTCCCCCTCTGGAAACACCATATATTTT
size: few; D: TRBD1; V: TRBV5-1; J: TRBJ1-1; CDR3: CASSLQGVEAFF; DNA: TGCGCCAGCAGCCTACAGGGGGTGGAAGCTTTCTTT
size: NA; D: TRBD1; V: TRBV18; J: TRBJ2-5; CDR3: CASSPPRTGSETQYF; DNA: TGTGCCAGCTCACCACCGAGGACAGGGAGTGAGACCCAGTACTTC
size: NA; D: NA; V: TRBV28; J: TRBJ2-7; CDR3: CASSSTLSLGVKQYF; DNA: TGTGCCAGCAGTTCAACCCTCTCACTTGGAGTAAAGCAGTACTTC
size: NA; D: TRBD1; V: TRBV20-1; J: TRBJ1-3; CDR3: CSARGDRGPIGYF; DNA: TGCAGTGCTAGAGGGGACAGGGGCCCGATTGGATATTTT
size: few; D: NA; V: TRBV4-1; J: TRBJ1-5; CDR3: CASSQGILGSINQPQHF; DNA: TGCGCCAGCAGCCAAGGTATCTTGGGGTCTATCAATCAGCCCCAGCATTTT
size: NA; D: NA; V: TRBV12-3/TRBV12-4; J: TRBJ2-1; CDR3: CASSRGLSYNEQFF; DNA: TGTGCCAGCAGCCGGGGGTTAAGCTACAATGAGCAGTTCTTC
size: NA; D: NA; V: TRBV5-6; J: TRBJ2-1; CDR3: CASSPGGVLRNEQFF; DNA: TGTGCCAGCAGCCCCGGGGGAGTGCTCCGTAATGAGCAGTTCTTC
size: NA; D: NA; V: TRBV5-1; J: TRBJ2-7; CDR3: CASSLTGSPTYEQYF; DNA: TGCGCCAGCAGCTTGACAGGGTCCCCCACCTACGAGCAGTACTTC
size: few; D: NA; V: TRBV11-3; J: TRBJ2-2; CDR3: CASSLGPRGGPTGELFF; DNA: TGTGCCAGCAGCTTAGGTCCTAGGGGGGGGCCCACCGGGGAGCTGTTTTTT
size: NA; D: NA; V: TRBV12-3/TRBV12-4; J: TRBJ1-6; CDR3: CASSPQSIGSPLHF; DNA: TGTGCCAGCAGCCCACAGTCTATTGGATCACCCCTCCACTTT
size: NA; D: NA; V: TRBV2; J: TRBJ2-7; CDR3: CASSERQGFWYEQYF; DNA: TGTGCCAGCAGTGAGCGCCAGGGCTTTTGGTACGAGCAGTACTTC
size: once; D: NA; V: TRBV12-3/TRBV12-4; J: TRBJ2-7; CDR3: CASSLKRYEQYF; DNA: TGTGCCAGCAGTTTGAAGAGATACGAGCAGTACTTC
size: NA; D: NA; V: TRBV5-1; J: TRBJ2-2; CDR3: CASSLGAVELFF; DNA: TGCGCCAGCAGCTTGGGAGCGGTGGAGCTGTTTTTT
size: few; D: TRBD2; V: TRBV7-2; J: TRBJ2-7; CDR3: CASSSGLAATYEQYF; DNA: TGTGCCAGCAGCTCGGGACTAGCGGCAACCTACGAGCAGTACTTC
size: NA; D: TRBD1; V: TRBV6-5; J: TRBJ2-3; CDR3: CASNSGQATTQYF; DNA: TGTGCCAGCAACTCCGGACAGGCCACGACGCAGTATTTT